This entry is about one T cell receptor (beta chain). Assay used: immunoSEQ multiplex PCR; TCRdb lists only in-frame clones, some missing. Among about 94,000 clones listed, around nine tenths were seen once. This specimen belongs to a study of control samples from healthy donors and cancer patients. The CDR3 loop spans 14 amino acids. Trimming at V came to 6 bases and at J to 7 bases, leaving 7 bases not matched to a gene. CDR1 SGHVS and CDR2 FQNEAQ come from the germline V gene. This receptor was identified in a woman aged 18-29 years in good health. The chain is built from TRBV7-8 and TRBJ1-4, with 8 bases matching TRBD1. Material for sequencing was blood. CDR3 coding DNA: TGTGCCAGCAGGAAGGGACAGGCTACTGAAAAACTGTTTTTT. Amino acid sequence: CASRKGQATEKLFF.